A selection of T cell receptor beta chains follows, all from one sample in a study of response to subunit inactivated influenza vaccine. TCRdb reprocessed the RT-PCR reads with MiXCR, giving one entry per CDR3 protein. The sample includes about 800,000 distinct CDR3 sequences, 20% to 25% seen only once; the top ten take roughly 10%. The input for sequencing was PBMCs from blood, taken about 5 days after vaccination. The receptors were gathered from a man aged 50-59 years who received an inactivated influenza vaccine. CDR3s include the opening cysteine and the closing phenylalanine or tryptophan. A D gene is named only where the DNA matches it firmly. Some rows mark clone size as missing; the rest say once, few, many or name a class of expanded clone.

j_gene: TRBJ2-4; v_gene: TRBV5-6; abundance: NA; d_gene: NA; CDR3nt: TGTGCCAGCAGCCCCTTTAAGAGGGGAGAGAACATTCAGTACTTC; CDR3aa: CASSPFKRGENIQYF
j_gene: TRBJ2-7; v_gene: TRBV29-1; abundance: many; d_gene: NA; CDR3nt: TGCAGCGTTGAAGATCTGGGGGCAGCTGAAAGGAACGAGCAGTACTTC; CDR3aa: CSVEDLGAAERNEQYF
j_gene: TRBJ1-3; v_gene: TRBV20-1; abundance: NA; d_gene: NA; CDR3nt: TGCAGTGCTAGAAACTCCGCAACAAACACCATATATTTT; CDR3aa: CSARNSATNTIYF
j_gene: TRBJ2-1; v_gene: TRBV20-1; abundance: NA; d_gene: NA; CDR3nt: TGCAGTGCTAGAGATCATAGGGCCTACAATGAGCAGTTCTTC; CDR3aa: CSARDHRAYNEQFF
j_gene: TRBJ1-5; v_gene: TRBV4-1; abundance: many; d_gene: NA; CDR3nt: TGCGCCAGCAGCCAAGAAAGGGGGGCAGGGTTGGACAATCAGCCCCAGCATTTT; CDR3aa: CASSQERGAGLDNQPQHF
j_gene: TRBJ2-5; v_gene: TRBV24-1; abundance: few; d_gene: TRBD1; CDR3nt: TGTGCCACCAGTGATACGACAGGGTACAGCGAGACCCAGTACTTC; CDR3aa: CATSDTTGYSETQYF
j_gene: TRBJ2-5; v_gene: TRBV6-2/TRBV6-3; abundance: few; d_gene: NA; CDR3nt: TGTGCCAGCAGAAGAGGCGGTTACGGAGAGACCCAGTACTTC; CDR3aa: CASRRGGYGETQYF
j_gene: TRBJ2-1; v_gene: TRBV11-1; abundance: few; d_gene: TRBD2; CDR3nt: TGTGCCAGCAGCTTACCCCCCCGACTAGCGGGGAAAAACAATGAGCAGTTCTTC; CDR3aa: CASSLPPRLAGKNNEQFF
j_gene: TRBJ1-5; v_gene: TRBV12-3/TRBV12-4; abundance: few; d_gene: NA; CDR3nt: TGTGCCAGCACCTCGGAGACCGTCACCCAGAGCAATCAGCCCCAGCATTTT; CDR3aa: CASTSETVTQSNQPQHF
j_gene: TRBJ1-4; v_gene: TRBV6-2/TRBV6-3; abundance: NA; d_gene: NA; CDR3nt: TGTGCCAGCAGTTACAAGAATGAAAAACTGTTTTTT; CDR3aa: CASSYKNEKLFF
j_gene: TRBJ2-7; v_gene: TRBV11-1; abundance: NA; d_gene: NA; CDR3nt: TGTGCCAGCAGCCCGAAAATAGGGTCGACTAAAACCTCCTACGAGCAGTACTTC; CDR3aa: CASSPKIGSTKTSYEQYF
j_gene: TRBJ2-1; v_gene: TRBV6-1; abundance: NA; d_gene: NA; CDR3nt: TGTGCCAGCAGACTGTACAATAACAATGAGCAGTTCTTC; CDR3aa: CASRLYNNNEQFF
j_gene: TRBJ2-5; v_gene: TRBV20-1; abundance: few; d_gene: NA; CDR3nt: TGCAGTGCTAGAGTGGCCACCGCCGACCAAGAGACCCAGTACTTC; CDR3aa: CSARVATADQETQYF
j_gene: TRBJ2-3; v_gene: TRBV5-1; abundance: NA; d_gene: TRBD2; CDR3nt: TGCGCCAGCAGCGGGGGACTAGCGGGAGGGCGCACAGATACGCAGTATTTT; CDR3aa: CASSGGLAGGRTDTQYF
j_gene: TRBJ2-3; v_gene: TRBV9; abundance: few; d_gene: NA; CDR3nt: TGTGCCAGCAGCGTGGTACAGTCCCCTGGGGATACGCAGTATTTT; CDR3aa: CASSVVQSPGDTQYF
j_gene: TRBJ1-2; v_gene: TRBV20-1; abundance: NA; d_gene: TRBD1; CDR3nt: TGCAGTGCTGAGGGACAGGGGTTGGATGGCTACACCTTC; CDR3aa: CSAEGQGLDGYTF
j_gene: TRBJ2-2; v_gene: TRBV9; abundance: few; d_gene: TRBD1; CDR3nt: TGTGCCAGCGGCCCGGGACAGTCGAACACCGGGGAGCTGTTTTTT; CDR3aa: CASGPGQSNTGELFF
j_gene: TRBJ2-1; v_gene: TRBV10-3; abundance: few; d_gene: TRBD1; CDR3nt: TGTGCCATCAGCAGCAAATTGGGACAGGGTTCCTACAATGAGCAGTTCTTC; CDR3aa: CAISSKLGQGSYNEQFF
j_gene: TRBJ2-7; v_gene: TRBV7-2; abundance: many; d_gene: TRBD1; CDR3nt: TGTGCCAGCAGCTTATCTCTGGACAGGACCTACGAGCAGTACTTC; CDR3aa: CASSLSLDRTYEQYF
j_gene: TRBJ2-1; v_gene: TRBV4-1; abundance: NA; d_gene: TRBD1; CDR3nt: TGCGCCAGCAGCCAGGGGACAGGGGGCCCCTACAATGAGCAGTTCTTC; CDR3aa: CASSQGTGGPYNEQFF
j_gene: TRBJ2-3; v_gene: TRBV5-1; abundance: NA; d_gene: NA; CDR3nt: TGCGCCAGCAGCTTGGGGGACTTGACTAGCACAGATACGCAGTATTTT; CDR3aa: CASSLGDLTSTDTQYF
j_gene: TRBJ2-1; v_gene: TRBV7-2; abundance: many; d_gene: TRBD1; CDR3nt: TGTGCCAGCAGCTTTTGGACAGGGTCCTACAATGAGCAGTTCTTC; CDR3aa: CASSFWTGSYNEQFF
j_gene: TRBJ2-1; v_gene: TRBV19; abundance: NA; d_gene: NA; CDR3nt: TGTGCCAGTAGTATCCCTCAGGGATACAATGAGCAGTTCTTC; CDR3aa: CASSIPQGYNEQFF
j_gene: TRBJ2-2; v_gene: TRBV4-3; abundance: NA; d_gene: NA; CDR3nt: TGCGCCAGCAGCCAAGTTGGCGTCGGGGAGCTGTTTTTT; CDR3aa: CASSQVGVGELFF
j_gene: TRBJ1-1; v_gene: TRBV5-1; abundance: NA; d_gene: NA; CDR3nt: TGCGCCAGCAGCTTGATGGGGGGCCATGGCACTGAAGCTTTCTTT; CDR3aa: CASSLMGGHGTEAFF
j_gene: TRBJ2-2; v_gene: TRBV9; abundance: few; d_gene: TRBD2; CDR3nt: TGTGCCAGCAGCGTAGCGGGGGGGTACACCGGGGAGCTGTTTTTT; CDR3aa: CASSVAGGYTGELFF
j_gene: TRBJ2-2; v_gene: TRBV4-1; abundance: NA; d_gene: TRBD1; CDR3nt: TGCGCCAGCAGCCATCCCTCGACAGGGTTCGGGGAGCTGTTTTTT; CDR3aa: CASSHPSTGFGELFF